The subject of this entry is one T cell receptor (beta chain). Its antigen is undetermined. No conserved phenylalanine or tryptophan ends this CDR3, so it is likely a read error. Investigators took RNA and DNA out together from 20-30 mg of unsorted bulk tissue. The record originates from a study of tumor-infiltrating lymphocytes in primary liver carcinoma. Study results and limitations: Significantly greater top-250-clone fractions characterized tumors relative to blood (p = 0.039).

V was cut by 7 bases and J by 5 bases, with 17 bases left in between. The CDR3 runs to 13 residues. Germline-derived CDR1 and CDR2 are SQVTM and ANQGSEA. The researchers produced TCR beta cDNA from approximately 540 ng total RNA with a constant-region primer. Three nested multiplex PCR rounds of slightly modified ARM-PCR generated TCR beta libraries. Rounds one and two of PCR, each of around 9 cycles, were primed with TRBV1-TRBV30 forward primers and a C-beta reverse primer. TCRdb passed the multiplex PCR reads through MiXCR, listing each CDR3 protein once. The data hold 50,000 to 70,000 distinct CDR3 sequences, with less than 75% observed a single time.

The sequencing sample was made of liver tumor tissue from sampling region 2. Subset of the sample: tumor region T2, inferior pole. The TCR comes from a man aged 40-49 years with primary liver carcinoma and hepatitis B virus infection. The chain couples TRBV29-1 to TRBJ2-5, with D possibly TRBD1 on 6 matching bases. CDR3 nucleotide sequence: TGCAGCGCATTCACCCAGGGGATGGAGACCCAGTACCTC. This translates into CSAFTQGMETQYL.